These 21 T cell receptor beta chains were sequenced from one sample in a study of long-term antiretroviral therapy in people with HIV. This was the immunoSEQ v3.0 assay at survey level. Produced via immunoSEQ multiplex PCR; TCRdb's table is partial and in-frame only. The table shows under 20,000 clones, with 60% to 80% occurring only once. Source: unsorted PBMCs, taken 2.3 years after starting antiretroviral therapy. The receptors here all came from a woman aged 40 to 50 with HIV.

V gene TRBV19 combines with J gene TRBJ2-2; D might be TRBD2 (7 bases). Germline lookup yields CDR1 LNHDA and CDR2 SQIVND (reference sequence). V was trimmed by 3 bases and J by 0 bases, leaving 11 bases between them. The CDR3 loop spans 16 amino acids. The CDR3 loop reads CASSILGGANTGELFF. As DNA, the CDR3 is TGTGCCAGTAGTATCTTAGGGGGGGCGAACACCGGGGAGCTGTTTTTT.

This clone was seen only once. This chain connects TRBV30 to TRBJ2-1; D uncertain. Per the germline V gene, CDR1 is GTSNPN and CDR2 is SVGIG (reference sequence). Trimming removed 1 base at V and 15 bases at J, with 19 bases between. The CDR3 extends over 13 amino acids. CDR3: CAWSGTIGSDRFF. The CDR3 nucleotides read TGTGCCTGGAGTGGGACGATTGGGTCCGATCGGTTCTTC.

The chain couples TRBV5-6 to TRBJ2-7; 8 nucleotides align to TRBD2. V lost 2 bases to trimming and J lost 7 bases; unmatched junction nucleotides: 5. Germline V gene data show CDR1 as SGHDT and CDR2 as YYEEEE. The CDR3 consists of 13 residues. The CDR3 coding sequence is TGTGCCAGCAGCTTCGGGGGGGCGGGGGAGCAGTACTTC. It encodes CASSFGGAGEQYF.

The chain employs TRBV5-4 and TRBJ1-5; weak D call: TRBD1 (6 bases). The CDR3 is 17 amino acids. The germline CDR1 and CDR2 sequences are SGHNT and YYREEE (reference sequence). V was pared by 0 bases and J by 1 base, with 14 bases between. The CDR3 region has the DNA TGTGCCAGCAGCTTGGGACCCCCAGGGGCGAGCAATCAGCCCCAGCATTTT. Translating it yields CASSLGPPGASNQPQHF.

The V and J genes are TRBV19 and TRBJ1-1; D is uncertain. The V gene's germline CDR1 is LNHDA and CDR2 SQIVND (reference sequence). The CDR3 consists of 13 residues. Deletions cut 7 bases from V and 3 bases from J, with 12 bases between. CDR3 nucleotides: TGTGCCAGTAACTTCCGGGAGGACACTGAAGCTTTCTTT. This sequence encodes CASNFREDTEAFF.

V usage is TRBV11-3 and J usage is TRBJ2-2; no reliable D call. CDR3 size: 13 residues. Germline V CDR1 and CDR2: SGHNT, YENEEA. V lost 3 bases, J lost 4 bases, and 6 bases lay in between. In DNA, the CDR3 is TGTGCCAGCAGCTTTCGCATCACCGGGGAGCTGTTTTTT. Its protein product is CASSFRITGELFF.

The rearrangement links TRBV4-2 to TRBJ2-3; TRBD1 matches at 7 bases. CDR1 and CDR2 (germline): LGHNA, YNFKEQ. The CDR3 is 16 residues long. J gave up 2 bases and V 0 bases, and 5 bases lay outside the gene matches. The CDR3 protein is CASSQDLGQNTDTQYF. The DNA of the CDR3 is TGTGCCAGCAGCCAAGATCTGGGACAGAACACAGATACGCAGTATTTT.

The rearrangement uses TRBV5-6 and TRBJ2-1; D unclear. Germline-derived CDR1 and CDR2 are SGHDT and YYEEEE. The V end lost 2 bases, the J end lost 0 bases, and 6 bases lay between the germline ends. This CDR3 is built from 14 residues. CDR3 region: CASSFGHSYNEQFF. DNA of the CDR3: TGTGCCAGCAGCTTTGGTCACTCCTACAATGAGCAGTTCTTC.

The chain couples TRBV19 to TRBJ1-1; D remains ambiguous. The CDR3 sequence is 15 residues long. Germline values: CDR1 LNHDA, CDR2 SQIVND (reference sequence). Between the trimmed V and J ends, which lost 1 base and 1 base, there was a span of 10 bases. CDR3 loop: CASSIGRSGNTEAFF. DNA of the CDR3: TGTGCCAGTAGTATAGGGCGGAGTGGGAACACTGAAGCTTTCTTT.

The chain uses TRBV19 and TRBJ1-6, with unresolved D. Germline values: CDR1 LNHDA, CDR2 SQIVND (reference sequence). V lost 10 bases to trimming and J lost 0 bases, with 13 bases between them. The CDR3 sequence is 15 residues long. The CDR3 nucleotides read TGTGCCACCGCGACGGAAACCTCCTATAATTCACCCCTCCACTTT. As protein: CATATETSYNSPLHF.

The chain combines TRBV29-1 with TRBJ2-1; D might be TRBD1 or TRBD2, each matching 5 bases. Germline V CDR1 and CDR2: SQVTM, ANQGSEA. V lost 7 bases and J lost 2, with 24 bases in between. The length of the CDR3 is 17 residues. The CDR3 here is CSDAPRGDLIPYNEQFF. The CDR3 region has the DNA TGCAGCGATGCCCCGAGGGGAGACCTCATACCCTACAATGAGCAGTTCTTC.

The chain carries TRBV6-1 and TRBJ2-5; D not resolved. The CDR3 has 13 residues. The germline gives CDR1 MNHNS, CDR2 SASEGT. The V and J ends lost 4 bases and 1 base respectively, with 7 bases between them. The CDR3 nucleotides are TGTGCCAGCAGTGTTTCCCTCCAAGAGACCCAGTACTTC. It is translated as CASSVSLQETQYF.

The V gene is TRBV6-5, the J gene TRBJ1-4; no clear D. The CDR3 loop spans 14 amino acids. V was clipped by 2 bases and J by 4 bases, with 8 bases between them. Germline CDR1 is MNHEY and CDR2 is SVGAGI. CDR3 nucleotide sequence: TGTGCCAGCAGTTACGAGGTGATTAATGAAAAACTGTTTTTT. It is translated as CASSYEVINEKLFF.

The chain carries TRBV5-4 and TRBJ2-5; TRBD2 is a possible D gene (6 bases). The ends were cut back, 4 bases at V and 5 bases at J, with 21 bases in the middle. The CDR3 has 16 amino acids. Germline V gives CDR1 SGHNT, CDR2 YYREEE (reference sequence). CDR3 nucleotides: TGTGCCAGCAGCCTTGCGGGCTGGCGGGATTTGGAGACCCAGTACTTC. This sequence encodes CASSLAGWRDLETQYF.

Notes on this clone: The sample contains more than one DNA sequence encoding this CDR3. The V and J genes are TRBV6-1 and TRBJ1-4; D possibly corresponds to TRBD1 (6 bases). Germline lookup yields CDR1 MNHNS and CDR2 SASEGT. This CDR3 has 15 residues. The V gene lost 6 bases and the J gene lost 7 bases, with 18 bases spanning the gap. The CDR3 protein is CASRIPGTGTEKLFF. For the CDR3, the DNA is TGTGCCAGCAGGATACCGGGCACAGGGACTGAAAAACTGTTTTTT.

V usage is TRBV6-9 and J usage is TRBJ2-1; perhaps TRBD1 as D (6 bases). Deletions cut 4 bases from V and 4 bases from J, with 8 bases between. CDR3 length equals 13 residues. Germline V CDR1 and CDR2: MNHGY, SVAAGI. The CDR3 nucleotides are TGTGCCAGCAGTTTGGGGGCTTACAATGAGCAGTTCTTC. Its protein is CASSLGAYNEQFF.

This clone has a single count. This chain links TRBV9 with TRBJ2-5; 10 bases are a match to TRBD2. The CDR3 consists of 18 residues. Germline V lookup: CDR1 SGDLS, CDR2 YYNGEE. V lost 1 base, J lost 1 base, and 10 bases stayed unmatched. The CDR3 coding sequence is TGTGCCAGCAGCGTAATGTCTAGCGGGAGAGGGTCCCAAGAGACCCAGTACTTC. This gives the protein CASSVMSSGRGSQETQYF.

This clone was seen only once. The rearrangement joins TRBV4-2 to TRBJ2-1, with no clear D. Germline CDR1 and CDR2: LGHNA and YNFKEQ. CDR3 length equals 19 residues. With 0 bases removed from V and 0 bases from J, the gap between germline ends came to 18 bases. CDR3 coding DNA: TGTGCCAGCAGCCAAGATAACGCAGCGCCCGAAGGCTCCTACAATGAGCAGTTCTTC. Amino acid sequence: CASSQDNAAPEGSYNEQFF.

This clone was detected a few times. The rearrangement joins TRBV10-1 to TRBJ1-2, with 8 nucleotides matching TRBD1. The CDR3 totals 15 residues. With 0 bases clipped from V and 7 bases from J, the junction kept 7 bases outside the gene matches. Germline V gives CDR1 WNHNN, CDR2 SYGVQD (reference sequence). The CDR3 here is CASSESSGQGVGYTF. DNA for the CDR3: TGCGCCAGCAGTGAGTCGAGTGGACAGGGTGTTGGCTACACCTTC.

The chain uses TRBV4-1 and TRBJ2-1; 10 bases line up with TRBD2. V dropped 0 bases and J dropped 6; count of bases not matched to a gene: 20. There are 21 residues in the CDR3. Germline CDR1 reads MGHRA; CDR2 reads YSYEKL. CDR3 in DNA: TGCGCCAGCAGCCAAGATTCCTACGCAGCGACTAGCGGGCCCAGGAGCAATGAGCAGTTCTTC. Protein: CASSQDSYAATSGPRSNEQFF.

This clone was seen a few times. The chain uses TRBV5-4 and TRBJ1-4; 9 bases match TRBD1. CDR3 length equals 15 residues. Germline V CDR1 and CDR2: SGHNT, YYREEE (reference sequence). Unmatched junction bases numbered 5, after V lost 3 bases and J lost 5 bases. CDR3 in DNA: TGTGCCAGCAGCTCCGCCGGGACAGGGAATGAAAAACTGTTTTTT. Protein product: CASSSAGTGNEKLFF.